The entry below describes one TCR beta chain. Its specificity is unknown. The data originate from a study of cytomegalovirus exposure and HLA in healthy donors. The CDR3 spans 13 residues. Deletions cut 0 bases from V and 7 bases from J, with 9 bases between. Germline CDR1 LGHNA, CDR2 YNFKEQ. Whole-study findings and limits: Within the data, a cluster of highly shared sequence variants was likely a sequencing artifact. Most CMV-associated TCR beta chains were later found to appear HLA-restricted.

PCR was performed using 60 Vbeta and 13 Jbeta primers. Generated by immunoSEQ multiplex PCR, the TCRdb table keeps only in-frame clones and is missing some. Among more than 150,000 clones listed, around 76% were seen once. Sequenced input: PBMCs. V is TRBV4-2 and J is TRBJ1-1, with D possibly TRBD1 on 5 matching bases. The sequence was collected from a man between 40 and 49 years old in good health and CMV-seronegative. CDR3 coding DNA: TGTGCCAGCAGCCAAGATGGGGGGAGTGAAGCTTTCTTT. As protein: CASSQDGGSEAFF.